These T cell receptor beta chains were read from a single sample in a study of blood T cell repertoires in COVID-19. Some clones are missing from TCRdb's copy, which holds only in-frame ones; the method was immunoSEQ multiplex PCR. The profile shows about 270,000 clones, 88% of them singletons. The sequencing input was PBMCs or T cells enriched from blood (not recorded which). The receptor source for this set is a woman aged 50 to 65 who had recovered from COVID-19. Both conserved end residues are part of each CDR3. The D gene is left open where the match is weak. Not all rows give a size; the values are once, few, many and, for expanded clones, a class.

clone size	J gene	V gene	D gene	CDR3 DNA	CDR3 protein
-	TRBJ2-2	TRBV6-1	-	TGTGCCAGCAGTGAAGCGCCAGGAATCGGGGAGCTGTTTTTT	CASSEAPGIGELFF
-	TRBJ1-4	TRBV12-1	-	TGTGCCAGCAGCTTCCTCGAAGTGAGAAAACTGTTTTTT	CASSFLEVRKLFF
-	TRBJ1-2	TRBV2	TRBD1	TGTGCCAGCAGTCGGGACAGAGCTAACTATGGCTACACCTTC	CASSRDRANYGYTF
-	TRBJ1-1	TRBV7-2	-	TGTGCCAGCAGCCCTCAGATGAACACTGAAGCTTTCTTT	CASSPQMNTEAFF
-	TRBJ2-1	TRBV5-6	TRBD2	TGTGCCAGCAGCTCTATAGCGGGAGGTGGTGAGCAGTTCTTC	CASSSIAGGGEQFF
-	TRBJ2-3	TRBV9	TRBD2	TGTGCCAGCAGCGTGGGATCCAGCGGGACGACACAAGATACGCAGTATTTT	CASSVGSSGTTQDTQYF
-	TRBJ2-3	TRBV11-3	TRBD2	TGTGCCAGCAGCCGGACTAGCGGCACAGATACGCAGTATTTT	CASSRTSGTDTQYF
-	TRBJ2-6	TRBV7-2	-	TGTGCCAGCAGCTTCGCCCCCCCCGGGACTGGGGCCAACGTCCTGACTTTC	CASSFAPPGTGANVLTF
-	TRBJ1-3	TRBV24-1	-	TGTGCCACCAGTGATTCGTCACTCAACACCATATATTTT	CATSDSSLNTIYF
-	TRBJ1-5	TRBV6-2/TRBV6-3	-	TGTGCCAGCAGCGACGACAGGAGTAGCAATCAGCCCCAGCATTTT	CASSDDRSSNQPQHF
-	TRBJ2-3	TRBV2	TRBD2	TGTGCCAGCAGGCGGGGGGGTCGCACAGATACGCAGTATTTT	CASRRGGRTDTQYF
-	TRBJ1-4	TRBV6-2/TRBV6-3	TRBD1	TGTGCCAGCAGTTACACGGACAGGACTAATGAAAAACTGTTTTTT	CASSYTDRTNEKLFF
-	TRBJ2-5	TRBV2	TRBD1	TGTGCCAGCAGGAACAGGGGGCACCTCCAAGAGACCCAGTACTTC	CASRNRGHLQETQYF
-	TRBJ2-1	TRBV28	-	TGTGCCAGCAGCTCGACTGGAAAGGTCGAGCAGTTCTTC	CASSSTGKVEQFF
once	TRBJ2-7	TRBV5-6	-	TGTGCCAGCAGCTTGGTTGACACTCTATCCTACGAGCAGTACTTC	CASSLVDTLSYEQYF
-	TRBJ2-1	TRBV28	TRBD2	TGTGCCAGCAGTTCCCTTCTAGCGGAGAACTACAATGAGCAGTTCTTC	CASSSLLAENYNEQFF
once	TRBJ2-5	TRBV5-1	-	TGCGCCAGCAGCCCCGAGAGAATCAAAGAGACCCAGTACTTC	CASSPERIKETQYF
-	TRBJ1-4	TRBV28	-	TGTGCCAGCAGTTTGAACGGAGCTGCAACTAATGAAAAACTGTTTTTT	CASSLNGAATNEKLFF
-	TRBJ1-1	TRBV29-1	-	TGCAGCGTTGAATCCACGGTAATGAACACTGAAGCTTTCTTT	CSVESTVMNTEAFF
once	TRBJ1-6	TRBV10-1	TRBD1	TGCGCCAGCAGTCGGACAGGGGATTCACCCCTCCACTTT	CASSRTGDSPLHF
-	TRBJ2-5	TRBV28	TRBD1	TGTGCCAGCAGACAGGGGGCGATCGAGACCCAGTACTTC	CASRQGAIETQYF
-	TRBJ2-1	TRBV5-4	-	TGTGCCAGCAGCTTTGGAGCGCGGAATCACAATGAGCAGTTCTTC	CASSFGARNHNEQFF
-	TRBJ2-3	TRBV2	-	TGTGCCAGCAGTACTACGGCCCCTGGAGGAGATACGCAGTATTTT	CASSTTAPGGDTQYF
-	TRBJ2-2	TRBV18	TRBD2	TGTGCCAGCTCACCCTTAGCGGGAAACACCGGGGAGCTGTTTTTT	CASSPLAGNTGELFF
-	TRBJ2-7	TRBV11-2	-	TGTGCCAGCAGGCCCGACAGCGTTACCTACGAGCAGTACTTC	CASRPDSVTYEQYF
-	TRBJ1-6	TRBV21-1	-	TGTGCCAGCAGCGCCGCCGGTGAAACCTATAATTCACCCCTCCACTTT	CASSAAGETYNSPLHF
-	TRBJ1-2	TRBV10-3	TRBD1	TGTGCCATCAGGGGGACAGCAAACTATGGCTACACCTTC	CAIRGTANYGYTF
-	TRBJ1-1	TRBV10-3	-	TGTGCCATCGGTCTATTTTTGAACACTGAAGCTTTCTTT	CAIGLFLNTEAFF
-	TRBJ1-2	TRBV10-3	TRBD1	TGTGCCACCTCCCGGGACAGCTATGGCTACACCTTC	CATSRDSYGYTF
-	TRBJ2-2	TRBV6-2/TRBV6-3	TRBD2	TGTGCCAGCAGCTTGGGACTAGCGTCGACCGGGGAGCTGTTTTTT	CASSLGLASTGELFF
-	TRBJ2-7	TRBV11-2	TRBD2	TGTGCCAGCAGCCGCCTAGCGGGAGCTACGTACGAGCAGTACTTC	CASSRLAGATYEQYF
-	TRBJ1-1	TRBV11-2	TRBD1	TGTGCCAGCAGCTTAACAGGGGGGTTCAACACTGAAGCTTTCTTT	CASSLTGGFNTEAFF
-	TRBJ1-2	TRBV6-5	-	TGTGCCAGCCGCAGGGTGACTAACTATGGCTACACCTTC	CASRRVTNYGYTF
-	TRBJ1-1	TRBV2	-	TGTGCCAGCAGTGAAGCTATTCGGGGAGTCGGCGCTTTCTTT	CASSEAIRGVGAFF
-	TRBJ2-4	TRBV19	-	TGTGCCACAGCTACTATAGCCAAAAACATTCAGTACTTC	CATATIAKNIQYF
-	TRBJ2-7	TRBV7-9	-	TGTGCCAGCAGCTTTAACTACGAGCAGTACTTC	CASSFNYEQYF
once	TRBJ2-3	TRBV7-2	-	TGTGCCAGCAGCTGGACAGGCACAGATACGCAGTATTTT	CASSWTGTDTQYF
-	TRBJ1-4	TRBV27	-	TGTGCCAGCAGTTTGACCCCGGGGGAAAAACTGTTTTTT	CASSLTPGEKLFF
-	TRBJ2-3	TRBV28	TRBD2	TGTGCCAGCAGTTCGATTAGCGGGGGCACAGATACGCAGTATTTT	CASSSISGGTDTQYF
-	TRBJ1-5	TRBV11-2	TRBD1	TGTGCCAGCAGCTTAGGGGGCAGGGGGTTTCAGCCCCAGCATTTT	CASSLGGRGFQPQHF
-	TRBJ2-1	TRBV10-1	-	TGCGCCCCCGACAGGAGGCACAATGAGCAGTTCTTC	CAPDRRHNEQFF
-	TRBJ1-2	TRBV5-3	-	TGTGCCAGAAGCTTGTTACAGAAATACTATGGCTACACCTTC	CARSLLQKYYGYTF
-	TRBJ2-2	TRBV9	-	TGTGCCAGCAGCGTCCAGGCGAACACCGGGGAGCTGTTTTTT	CASSVQANTGELFF
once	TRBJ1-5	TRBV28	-	TGTGCCAGCAGCGGACAGCCCTATCAGCCCCAGCATTTT	CASSGQPYQPQHF
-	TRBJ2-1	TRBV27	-	TGTGCCAGCAGCCAAATGGGGGCAGGTAGGAATGAGCAGTTCTTC	CASSQMGAGRNEQFF
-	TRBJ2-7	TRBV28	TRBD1	TGTGCCAGCAGTTCCACCGGGACAGGGGTGTACGAGCAGTACTTC	CASSSTGTGVYEQYF
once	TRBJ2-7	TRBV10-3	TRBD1	TGTGCCATCACCCCCTTAGACAGGGCCGGCGAGCAGTACTTC	CAITPLDRAGEQYF
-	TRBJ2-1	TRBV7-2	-	TGTGCCAGCAGCGCCCATGCGGGAACTAGCTACAATGAGCAGTTCTTC	CASSAHAGTSYNEQFF
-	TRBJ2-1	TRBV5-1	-	TGCGCCAGCAGCTTGGTACTAGATGAGCAGTTCTTC	CASSLVLDEQFF
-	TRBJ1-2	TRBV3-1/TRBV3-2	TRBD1	TGTGCCAGCAGCCACTTAGACAGGGGGCTTCGCTACACCTTC	CASSHLDRGLRYTF
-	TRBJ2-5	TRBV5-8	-	TGTGCCAGCAGCTTGGGATCGGGGAACTACCAAGAGACCCAGTACTTC	CASSLGSGNYQETQYF
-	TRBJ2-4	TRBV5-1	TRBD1	TGCGCCAGCAGCGTCGGGACAGGGAGCAACATTCAGTACTTC	CASSVGTGSNIQYF
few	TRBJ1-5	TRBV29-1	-	TGCAGCGTCCAGAATCAGAACAATCAGCCCCAGCATTTT	CSVQNQNNQPQHF
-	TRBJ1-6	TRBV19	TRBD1	TGTGCCAGTAGTACTAGCCGGGACAGGAGGAATTCACCCCTCCACTTT	CASSTSRDRRNSPLHF
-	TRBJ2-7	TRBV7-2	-	TGTGCCAGCAGCTTAGGTATGACAACCACCTACGAGCAGTACTTC	CASSLGMTTTYEQYF
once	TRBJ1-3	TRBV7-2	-	TGCGCCAGCAGCTTAGAGAGAGGCACCATATATTTT	CASSLERGTIYF
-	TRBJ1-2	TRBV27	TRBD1	TGTGCCAGCAGTTTAGGGACAGGGGGCTATGGCTACACCTTC	CASSLGTGGYGYTF
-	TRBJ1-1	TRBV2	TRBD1	TGTGCCAGTGTTGGACAGGGACACACTGAAGCTTTCTTT	CASVGQGHTEAFF
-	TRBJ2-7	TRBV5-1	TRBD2	TGCGCCAGCAGCTTGGCGGGAGGGCCCTCTCCACAGTACTTC	CASSLAGGPSPQYF